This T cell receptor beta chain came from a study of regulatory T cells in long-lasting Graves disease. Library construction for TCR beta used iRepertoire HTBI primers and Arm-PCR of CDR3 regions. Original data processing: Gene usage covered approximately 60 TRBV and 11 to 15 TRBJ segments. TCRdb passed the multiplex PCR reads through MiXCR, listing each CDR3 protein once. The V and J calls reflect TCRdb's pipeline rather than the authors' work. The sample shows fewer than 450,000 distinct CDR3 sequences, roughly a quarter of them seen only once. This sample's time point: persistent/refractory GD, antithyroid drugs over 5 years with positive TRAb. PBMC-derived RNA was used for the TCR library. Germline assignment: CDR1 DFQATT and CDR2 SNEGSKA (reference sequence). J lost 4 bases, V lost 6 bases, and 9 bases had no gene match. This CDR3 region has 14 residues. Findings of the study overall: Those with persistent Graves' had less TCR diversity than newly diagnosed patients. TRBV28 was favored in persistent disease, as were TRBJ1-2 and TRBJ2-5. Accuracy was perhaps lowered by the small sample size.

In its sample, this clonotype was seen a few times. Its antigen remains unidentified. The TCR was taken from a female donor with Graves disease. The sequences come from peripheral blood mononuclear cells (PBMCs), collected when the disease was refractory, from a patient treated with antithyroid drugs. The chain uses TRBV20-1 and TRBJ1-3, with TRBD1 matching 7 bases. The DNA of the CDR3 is TGCAGTGCAGCACGACAGGGATCAGGAAACACCATATATTTT. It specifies CSAARQGSGNTIYF.